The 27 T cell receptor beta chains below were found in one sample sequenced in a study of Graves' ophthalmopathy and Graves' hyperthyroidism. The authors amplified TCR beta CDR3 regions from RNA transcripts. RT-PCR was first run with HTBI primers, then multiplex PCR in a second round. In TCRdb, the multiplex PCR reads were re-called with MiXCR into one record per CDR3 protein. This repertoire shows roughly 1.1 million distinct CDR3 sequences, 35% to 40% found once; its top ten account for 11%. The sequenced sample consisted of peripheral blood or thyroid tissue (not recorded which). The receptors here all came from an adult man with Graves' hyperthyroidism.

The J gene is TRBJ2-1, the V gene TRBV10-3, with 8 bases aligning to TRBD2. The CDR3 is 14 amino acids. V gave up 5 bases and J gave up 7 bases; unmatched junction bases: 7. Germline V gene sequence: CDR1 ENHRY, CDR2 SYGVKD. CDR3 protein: CAISSGTRGNEQFF. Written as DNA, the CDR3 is TGTGCCATCAGTTCCGGGACTAGAGGTAATGAGCAGTTCTTC.

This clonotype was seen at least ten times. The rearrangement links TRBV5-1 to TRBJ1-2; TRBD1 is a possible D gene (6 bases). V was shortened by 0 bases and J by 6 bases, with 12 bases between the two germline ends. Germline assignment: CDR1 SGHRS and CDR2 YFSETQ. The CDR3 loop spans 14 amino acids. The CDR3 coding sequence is TGCGCCAGCAGCTTGGACAGGGAGGAGCATGGCTACACCTTC. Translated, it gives CASSLDREEHGYTF.

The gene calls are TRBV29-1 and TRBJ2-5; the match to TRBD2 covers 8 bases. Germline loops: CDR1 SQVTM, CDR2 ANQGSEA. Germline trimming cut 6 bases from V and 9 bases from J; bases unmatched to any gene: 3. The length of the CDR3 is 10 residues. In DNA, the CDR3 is TGCAGCGTGAAAGCGGGGGCCCAGTACTTC. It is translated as CSVKAGAQYF.

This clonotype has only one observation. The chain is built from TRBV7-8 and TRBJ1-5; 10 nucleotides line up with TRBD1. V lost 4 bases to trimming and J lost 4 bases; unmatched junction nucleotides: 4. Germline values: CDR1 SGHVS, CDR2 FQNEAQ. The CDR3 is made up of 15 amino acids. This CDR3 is CASSSGQGVNQPQHF. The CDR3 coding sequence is TGTGCCAGCAGCTCCGGACAGGGGGTGAATCAGCCCCAGCATTTT.

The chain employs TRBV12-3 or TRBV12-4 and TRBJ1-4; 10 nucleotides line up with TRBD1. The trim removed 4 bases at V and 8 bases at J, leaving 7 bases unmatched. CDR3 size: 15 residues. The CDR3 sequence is CASSSRGQGVEKLFF. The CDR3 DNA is TGTGCCAGCAGTTCCAGAGGACAGGGGGTGGAAAAACTGTTTTTT.

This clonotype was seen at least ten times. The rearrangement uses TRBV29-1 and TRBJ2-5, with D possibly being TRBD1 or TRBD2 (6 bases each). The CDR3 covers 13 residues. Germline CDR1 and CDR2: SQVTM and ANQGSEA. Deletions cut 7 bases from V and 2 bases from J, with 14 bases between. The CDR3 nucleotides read TGCAGCGGACAGGCCGCGGGGCAAGAGACCCAGTACTTC. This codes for CSGQAAGQETQYF.

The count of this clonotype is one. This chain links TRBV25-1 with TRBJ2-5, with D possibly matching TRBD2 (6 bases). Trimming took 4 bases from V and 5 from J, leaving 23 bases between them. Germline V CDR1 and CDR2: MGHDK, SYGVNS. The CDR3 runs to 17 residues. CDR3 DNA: TGTGCCAGCAGTGCTGGGGTTCCGCGCGGGACGTACGAGACCCAGTACTTC. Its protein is CASSAGVPRGTYETQYF.

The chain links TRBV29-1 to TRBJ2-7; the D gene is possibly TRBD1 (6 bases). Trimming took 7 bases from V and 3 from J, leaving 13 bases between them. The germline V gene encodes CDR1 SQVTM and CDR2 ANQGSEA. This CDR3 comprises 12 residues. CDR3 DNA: TGCAGCGCCTGGGACATAAACTACGAGCAGTACTTC. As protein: CSAWDINYEQYF.

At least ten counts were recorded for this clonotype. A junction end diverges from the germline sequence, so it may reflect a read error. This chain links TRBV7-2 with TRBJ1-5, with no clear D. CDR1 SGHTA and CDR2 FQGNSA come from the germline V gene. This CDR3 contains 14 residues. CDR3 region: CASTMSGGNQPQHF. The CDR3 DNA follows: TGTGCCAGCACCATGTCTGGTGGCAACCAGCCCCAGCATTTT.

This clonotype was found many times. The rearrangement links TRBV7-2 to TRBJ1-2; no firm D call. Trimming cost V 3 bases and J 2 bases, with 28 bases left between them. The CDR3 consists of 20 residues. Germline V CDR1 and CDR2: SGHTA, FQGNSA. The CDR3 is CASSFMLPRFTRELNYGYTF. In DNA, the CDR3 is TGTGCCAGCAGCTTTATGCTACCCCGGTTTACGCGGGAATTAAACTATGGCTACACCTTC.

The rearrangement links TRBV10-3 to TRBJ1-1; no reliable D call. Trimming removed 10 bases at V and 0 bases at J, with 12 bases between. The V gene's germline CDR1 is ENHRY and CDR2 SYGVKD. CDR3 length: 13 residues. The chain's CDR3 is CASRTYLNTEAFF. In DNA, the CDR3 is TGTGCCAGCCGGACTTATCTGAACACTGAAGCTTTCTTT.

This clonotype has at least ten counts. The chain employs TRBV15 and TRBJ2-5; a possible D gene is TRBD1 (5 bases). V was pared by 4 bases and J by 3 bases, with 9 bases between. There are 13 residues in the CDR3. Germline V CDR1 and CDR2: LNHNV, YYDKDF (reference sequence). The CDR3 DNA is TGTGCCACCAGCAAGAGCAGGGAAGAGACCCAGTACTTC. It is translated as CATSKSREETQYF.

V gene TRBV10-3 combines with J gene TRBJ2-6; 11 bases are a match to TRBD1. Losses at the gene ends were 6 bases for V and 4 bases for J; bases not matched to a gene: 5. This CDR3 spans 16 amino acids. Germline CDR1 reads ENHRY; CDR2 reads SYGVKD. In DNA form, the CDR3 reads TGTGCCATCAGCGGGACAGGGGGTGAGGGGGCCAACGTCCTGACTTTC. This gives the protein CAISGTGGEGANVLTF.

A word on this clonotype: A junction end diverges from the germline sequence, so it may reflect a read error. The CDR3 DNA reads TGTGCCAGCAGTCCTCGGACAGGACACACTGAAGCCTTCTTT. Its protein is CASSPRTGHTEAFF. The V gene is TRBV7-2, the J gene TRBJ1-1; TRBD1 agrees at 7 bases. This CDR3 comprises 14 residues. Germline V lookup: CDR1 SGHTA, CDR2 FQGNSA.

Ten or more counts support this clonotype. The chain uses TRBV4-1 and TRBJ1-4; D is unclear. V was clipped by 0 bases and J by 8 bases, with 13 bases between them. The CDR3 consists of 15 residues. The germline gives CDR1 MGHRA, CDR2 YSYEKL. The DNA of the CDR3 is TGCGCCAGCAGCCAAGATCCCGACGGATACGAAAAACTGTTTTTT. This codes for CASSQDPDGYEKLFF.

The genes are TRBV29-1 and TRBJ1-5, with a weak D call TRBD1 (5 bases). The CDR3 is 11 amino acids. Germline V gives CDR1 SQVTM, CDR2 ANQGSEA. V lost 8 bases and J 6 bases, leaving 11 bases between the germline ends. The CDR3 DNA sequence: TGCAGCTTAAGGGGTGGTCAGCCCCAGCATTTT. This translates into CSLRGGQPQHF.

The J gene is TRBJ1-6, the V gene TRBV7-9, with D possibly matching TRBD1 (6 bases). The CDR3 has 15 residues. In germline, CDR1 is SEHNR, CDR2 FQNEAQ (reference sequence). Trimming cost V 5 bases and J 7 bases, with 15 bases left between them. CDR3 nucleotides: TGTGCCAGCAGCCGGTGGGGGCTGGGGAATTCACCCCTCCACTTT. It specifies CASSRWGLGNSPLHF.

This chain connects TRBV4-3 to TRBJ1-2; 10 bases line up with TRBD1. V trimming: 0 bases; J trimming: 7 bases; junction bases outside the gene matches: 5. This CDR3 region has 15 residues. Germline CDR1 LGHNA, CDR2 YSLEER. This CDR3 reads CASSQEVTGGRGYTF. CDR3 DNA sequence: TGCGCCAGCAGCCAAGAAGTGACAGGGGGCCGTGGCTACACCTTC.

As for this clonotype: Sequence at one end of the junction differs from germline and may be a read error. The CDR3 sequence: CASSYSREQGSYGYTF. The CDR3 nucleotides are TGTGCCAGCAGTTACTCGAGGGAGCAGGGGTCCTATGGCTACACCTTC. The J gene is TRBJ1-2, the V gene TRBV10-2, with D possibly TRBD1 on 6 matching bases. The CDR3 runs to 16 residues. Germline CDR1 and CDR2: WSHSY and SAAADI.

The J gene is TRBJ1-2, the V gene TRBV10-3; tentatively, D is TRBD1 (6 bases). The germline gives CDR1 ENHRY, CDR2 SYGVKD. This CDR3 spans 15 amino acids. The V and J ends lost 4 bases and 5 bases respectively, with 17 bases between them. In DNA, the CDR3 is TGTGCCATCAGTGCGGGGCGGGACAACTATTATGGCTACACCTTC. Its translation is CAISAGRDNYYGYTF.

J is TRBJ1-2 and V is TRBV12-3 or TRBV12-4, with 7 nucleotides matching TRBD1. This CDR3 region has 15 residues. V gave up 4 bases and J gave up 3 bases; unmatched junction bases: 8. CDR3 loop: CASSYPTGTDYGYTF. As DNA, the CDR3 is TGTGCCAGCAGTTACCCCACCGGGACAGACTATGGCTACACCTTC.

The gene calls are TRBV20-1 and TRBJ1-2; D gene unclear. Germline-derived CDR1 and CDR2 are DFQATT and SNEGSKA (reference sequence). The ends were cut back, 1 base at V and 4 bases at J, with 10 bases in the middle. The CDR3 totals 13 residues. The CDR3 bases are TGCAGTGCTAGAGCTGGGATCACCTATGGCTACACCTTC. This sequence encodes CSARAGITYGYTF.

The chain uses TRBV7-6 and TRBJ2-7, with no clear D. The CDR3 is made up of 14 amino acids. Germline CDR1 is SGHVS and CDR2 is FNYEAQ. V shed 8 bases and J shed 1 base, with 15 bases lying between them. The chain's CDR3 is CASSASLGSYEQYF. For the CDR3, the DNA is TGTGCCAGCTCTGCCTCCCTGGGGTCCTACGAGCAGTACTTC.

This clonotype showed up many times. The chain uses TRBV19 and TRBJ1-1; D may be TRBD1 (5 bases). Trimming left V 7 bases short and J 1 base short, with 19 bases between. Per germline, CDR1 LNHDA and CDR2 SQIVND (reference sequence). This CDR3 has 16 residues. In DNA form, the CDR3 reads TGTGCCAGTACCAGGGCCCTCGGCGCCCAGAACACTGAAGCTTTCTTT. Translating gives CASTRALGAQNTEAFF. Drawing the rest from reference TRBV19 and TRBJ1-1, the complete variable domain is DGGITQSPKYLFRKEGQNVTLSCEQNLNHDAMYWYRQDPGQGLRLIYYSQIVNDFQKGDIAEGYSVSREKKESFPLTVTSAQKNPTAFYLCASTRALGAQNTEAFFGQGTRLTVV.

In nucleotides, the CDR3 is TGCAGTGCTAGTGGCGTCGGTTTTAGTGGTGTGCAGTACTTC. Its protein is CSASGVGFSGVQYF. The rearrangement links TRBV20-1 to TRBJ2-7; D is unclear. V was trimmed by 3 bases and J by 9 bases, leaving 21 bases between them. The CDR3 totals 14 residues. Germline V lookup: CDR1 DFQATT, CDR2 SNEGSKA (reference sequence).

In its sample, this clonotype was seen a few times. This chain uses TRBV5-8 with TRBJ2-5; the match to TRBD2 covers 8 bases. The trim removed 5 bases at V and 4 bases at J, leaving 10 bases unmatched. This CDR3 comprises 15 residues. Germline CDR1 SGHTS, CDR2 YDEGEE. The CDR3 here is CASSEQAGVGETQYF. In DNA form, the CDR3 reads TGTGCCAGCAGTGAACAAGCGGGAGTAGGAGAGACCCAGTACTTC.

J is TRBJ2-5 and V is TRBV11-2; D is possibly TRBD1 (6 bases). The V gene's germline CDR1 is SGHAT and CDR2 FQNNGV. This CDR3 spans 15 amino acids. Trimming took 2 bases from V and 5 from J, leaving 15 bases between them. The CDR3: CASSLRPQGGETQYF. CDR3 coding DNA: TGTGCCAGCAGCTTACGACCACAGGGTGGGGAGACCCAGTACTTC.